The clone carrying this T cell receptor beta chain was recorded at least ten times. Its antigen is unknown. V was cut by 6 bases and J by 5 bases, with 16 bases left in between. CDR1 and CDR2 (germline): MNHEY, SMNVEV (reference sequence). This CDR3 region has 15 residues. Enrollment excluded any patients with other autoimmune diseases, uncontrolled infections, pregnancy or lactation. As the template, RNA transcripts were used to amplify TCR beta CDR3 regions. After a first-round RT-PCR with HTBI primers, a second-round multiplex PCR was run. TCRdb re-derived calls from the multiplex PCR reads in MiXCR, one entry per CDR3 protein. The table lists approximately 500,000 distinct CDR3 sequences, 14% of them singletons. The data were obtained in a study of Graves' ophthalmopathy and Graves' hyperthyroidism. The study's findings and limits: Blood also held most thyroid clonotypes expanded above 0.001 frequency.

Specimen: blood. This clonotype was sampled from a woman aged 25 to 39 with Graves' ophthalmopathy. This chain connects TRBV27 to TRBJ2-2; possibly TRBD2 for D (6 bases). The CDR3 loop is CASRAIGTLTGELFF. CDR3 nucleotide sequence: TGTGCCAGCAGGGCGATCGGGACTCTTACCGGGGAGCTGTTTTTT.